The subject of this entry is one TCR beta chain. The antigen is undetermined. Described treatment: approximately nine-day PBMC culture with coronavirus spike peptide pools or control peptides (ViraFEST assay). According to the study, CD4+ T cells from the unexposed donor were gathered ahead of the COVID-19 pandemic (2011-2018). Under the ViraFEST approach, antigen-specific T cells were expanded with peptide pools and TCRs subsequently sequenced. Cultures of PBMCs, some 2 million per well, were set up with about 10 IU/ml IL-2 and 10 ug/ml peptide pools. Days 3 and 7 saw half the medium replaced with fresh IL-2 medium. These data belong to a study of vaccination and CD4 T cells after COVID-19. Study-wide context: Stimuli were overlapping spike peptide pools of SARS-CoV-2 and three common cold coronaviruses (HCoV-NL63, HCoV-OC43, HCoV-229E).

The Oncomine TCR Beta short-read assay was what sequenced the DNA obtained from cultured CD4+ T cells. Genomic DNA was extracted from cultured CD4+ T cells. TCRdb re-analysed the PCR reads in MiXCR, keeping a single row per CDR3 protein. Here the sample spans some 10,000 distinct CDR3 sequences, about 40% being singletons. The clonotype was recovered from a human donor in good health. What was sequenced was CD4+ T cells from blood, cultured in vitro.

The CDR3 DNA reads as TGTGCCACCCAGTTAAGGGGCGGGAGTCAGTTCACCATCGAGCAGTTCTTC. This sequence encodes CATQLRGGSQFTIEQFF. This chain connects TRBV5-4 to TRBJ2-1; 7 bases align to TRBD2. The germline V gene encodes CDR1 SGHNT and CDR2 YYREEE (reference sequence). V trimming: 9 bases; J trimming: 10 bases; junction bases outside the gene matches: 25. The CDR3 has 17 amino acids.